The 10 T cell receptor beta chains listed next were all sequenced from one sample in a study of shared clonotypes between healthy human individuals. The data were produced by immunoSEQ multiplex PCR, yet TCRdb's version contains in-frame clones alone and is incomplete. The table lists under 1,100,000 clones, about 80% of them singletons. The sequencing input was memory CD4+ T cells from PBMCs. Subset: CD45RA-negative fraction. These TCRs come from a man younger than 30 in good health. Some clones in this sample may be carry-over from other donors' samples.

The gene calls are TRBV10-3 and TRBJ2-7, with 7 positions matching TRBD2. The germline CDR1 and CDR2 sequences are ENHRY and SYGVKD. CDR3 length equals 18 residues. V was clipped by 5 bases and J by 4 bases; unmatched bases: 20. This chain's CDR3 is CAISRQYLADGRLYEQYF. DNA of the CDR3: TGTGCCATCAGTAGACAATACCTAGCGGACGGGAGACTTTACGAGCAGTACTTC.

This clone was seen a single time. It is likely a read error: a sequence one base away is far more abundant. At the DNA level, this CDR3 is encoded by other sequences in the same sample as well. This chain joins TRBV5-4 and TRBJ1-1; D gene unclear. Trimming stripped 6 bases from V and 1 base from J, with 19 bases between. Germline assignment: CDR1 SGHNT and CDR2 YYREEE (reference sequence). This CDR3 is built from 16 residues. The CDR3 region is CASNPKIHSGNTEAFF. DNA of the CDR3: TGTGCCAGCAACCCTAAAATCCACAGCGGGAACACTGAAGCTTTCTTT.

Details on this clone: Other DNA sequences in the sample encode the same CDR3. This rearrangement joins TRBV7-3 to TRBJ2-7; TRBD1 is a possible D gene (5 bases). The CDR3 is 14 amino acids. The V and J ends lost 2 bases and 4 bases respectively, with 12 bases between them. The germline CDR1 and CDR2 sequences are SGHTA and FQGTGA. CDR3 sequence: CASSLGPGSYEQYF. The CDR3 region has the DNA TGTGCCAGCAGCTTAGGGCCAGGGTCGTACGAGCAGTACTTC.

This chain connects TRBV30 to TRBJ2-5; tentatively, D is TRBD1 (5 bases). V was pared by 1 base and J by 5 bases, with 14 bases between. CDR3 length: 14 amino acids. Germline assignment: CDR1 GTSNPN and CDR2 SVGIG (reference sequence). The CDR3 region is CAWSDLGSGETQYF. The CDR3 DNA reads TGTGCCTGGAGTGACCTAGGGTCAGGGGAGACCCAGTACTTC.

The V call is TRBV7-2, the J call TRBJ1-5; D is undetermined. Trimming left V 2 bases short and J 1 base short, with 6 bases between. Germline CDR1 and CDR2: SGHTA and FQGNSA. The length of the CDR3 is 14 residues. The CDR3 DNA reads as TGTGCCAGCAGCTTAATGGGAAGCAATCAGCCCCAGCATTTT. Protein product: CASSLMGSNQPQHF.

The chain links TRBV11-3 to TRBJ2-1; the D is unclear. CDR3 size: 12 residues. Germline V gives CDR1 SGHNT, CDR2 YENEEA. Trimming took 2 bases from V and 7 from J, leaving 6 bases between them. The CDR3 bases are TGTGCCAGCAGCTTAACGAGGAATGAGCAGTTCTTC. This codes for CASSLTRNEQFF.

The V call is TRBV18, the J call TRBJ2-7; weak D call: TRBD2 (5 bases). V shed 2 bases and J shed 2 bases, with 7 bases lying between them. The CDR3 sequence is 13 residues long. The germline V gene has CDR1 KGHSH and CDR2 LQKENI. CDR3 amino acids: CASSPREPYEQYF. In DNA form, the CDR3 reads TGTGCCAGCTCACCAAGGGAGCCCTACGAGCAGTACTTC. The full variable domain, completed using reference TRBV18 and TRBJ2-7, is NAGVMQNPRHLVRRRGQEARLRCSPMKGHSHVYWYRQLPEEGLKFMVYLQKENIIDESGMPKERFSAEFPKEGPSILRIQQVVRGDSAAYFCASSPREPYEQYFGPGTRLTVT.

The chain carries TRBV7-7 and TRBJ1-1, with a tentative D call TRBD1 (5 bases). The CDR3 is made up of 13 amino acids. Deletions cut 4 bases from V and 1 base from J, with 7 bases between. Germline V CDR1 and CDR2: SSHAT, FNYEAQ (reference sequence). This chain's CDR3 is CASSSGPNTEAFF. DNA of the CDR3: TGTGCCAGCAGCTCGGGACCGAACACTGAAGCTTTCTTT.

This clone was found once. This sample includes further DNA sequences coding for the same CDR3. J is TRBJ2-7 and V is TRBV18, with D perhaps TRBD1 (5 bases). V dropped 3 bases and J dropped 3 bases, with 9 bases sitting between them. This CDR3 is built from 13 residues. Germline CDR1 KGHSH, CDR2 LQKENI. This CDR3 is CASSPAQGYEQYF. For the CDR3, the DNA is TGTGCCAGCTCACCCGCCCAGGGCTACGAGCAGTACTTC.

The V and J genes are TRBV18 and TRBJ2-7, with D perhaps matching TRBD1 or TRBD2 (5 bases each). Germline V gene lookup returns CDR1 KGHSH and CDR2 LQKENI. The CDR3 is made up of 14 amino acids. V lost 6 bases and J lost 2, with 14 bases in between. The DNA for the CDR3 is TGTGCCAGCTCGCCGTGGGACGGTGCCTACGAGCAGTACTTC. Its translation is CASSPWDGAYEQYF.